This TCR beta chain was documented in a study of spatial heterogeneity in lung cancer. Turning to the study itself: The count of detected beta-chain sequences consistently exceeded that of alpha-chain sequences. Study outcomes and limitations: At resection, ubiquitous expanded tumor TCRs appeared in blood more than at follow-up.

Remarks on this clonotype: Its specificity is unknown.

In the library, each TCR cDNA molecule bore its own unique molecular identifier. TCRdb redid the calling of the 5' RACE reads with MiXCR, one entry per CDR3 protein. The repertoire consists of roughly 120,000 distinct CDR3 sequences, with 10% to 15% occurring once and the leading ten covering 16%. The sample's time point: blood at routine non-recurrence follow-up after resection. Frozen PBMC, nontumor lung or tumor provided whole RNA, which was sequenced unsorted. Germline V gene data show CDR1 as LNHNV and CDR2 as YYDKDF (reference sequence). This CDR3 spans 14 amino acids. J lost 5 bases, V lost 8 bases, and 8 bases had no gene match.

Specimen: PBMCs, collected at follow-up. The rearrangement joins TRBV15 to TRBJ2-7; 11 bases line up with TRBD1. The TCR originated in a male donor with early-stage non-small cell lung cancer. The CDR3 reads CATATGTGGNEQYF. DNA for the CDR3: TGTGCCACCGCTACCGGGACAGGGGGTAACGAGCAGTACTTC.